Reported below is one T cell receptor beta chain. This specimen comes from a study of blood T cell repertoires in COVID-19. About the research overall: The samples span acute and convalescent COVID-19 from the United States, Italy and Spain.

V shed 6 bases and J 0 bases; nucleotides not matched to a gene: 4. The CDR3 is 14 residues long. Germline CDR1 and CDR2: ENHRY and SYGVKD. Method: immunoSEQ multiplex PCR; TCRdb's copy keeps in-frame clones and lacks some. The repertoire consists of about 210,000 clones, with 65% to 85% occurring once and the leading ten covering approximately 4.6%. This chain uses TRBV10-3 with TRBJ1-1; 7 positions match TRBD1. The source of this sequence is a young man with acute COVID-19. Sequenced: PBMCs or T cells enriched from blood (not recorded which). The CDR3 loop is CAIRAGQLNTEAFF. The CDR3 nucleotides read TGTGCCATCAGGGCGGGACAGCTGAACACTGAAGCTTTCTTT.